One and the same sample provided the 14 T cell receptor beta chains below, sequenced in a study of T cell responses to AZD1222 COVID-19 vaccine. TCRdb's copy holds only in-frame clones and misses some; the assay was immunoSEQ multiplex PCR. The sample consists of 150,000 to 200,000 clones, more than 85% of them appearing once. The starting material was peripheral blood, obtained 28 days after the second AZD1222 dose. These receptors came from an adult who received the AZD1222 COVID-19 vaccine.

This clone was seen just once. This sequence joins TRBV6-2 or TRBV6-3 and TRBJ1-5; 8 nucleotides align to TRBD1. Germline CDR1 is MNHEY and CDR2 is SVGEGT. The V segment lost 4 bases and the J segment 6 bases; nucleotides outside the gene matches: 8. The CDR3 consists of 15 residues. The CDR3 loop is CASSFTGGMGQPQHF. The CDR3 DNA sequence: TGTGCCAGCAGTTTCACAGGGGGAATGGGTCAGCCCCAGCATTTT.

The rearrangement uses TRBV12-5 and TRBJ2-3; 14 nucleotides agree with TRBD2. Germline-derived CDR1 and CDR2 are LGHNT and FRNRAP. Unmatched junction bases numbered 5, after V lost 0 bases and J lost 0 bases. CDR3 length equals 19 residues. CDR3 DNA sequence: TGTGCTAGTGGTTTGGTACCGGGACTAGCGGGGGTTAGCACAGATACGCAGTATTTT. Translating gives CASGLVPGLAGVSTDTQYF.

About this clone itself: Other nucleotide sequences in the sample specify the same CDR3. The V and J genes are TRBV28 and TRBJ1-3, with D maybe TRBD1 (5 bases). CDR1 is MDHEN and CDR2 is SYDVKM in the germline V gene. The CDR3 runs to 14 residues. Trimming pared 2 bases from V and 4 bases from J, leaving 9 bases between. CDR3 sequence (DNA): TGTGCCAGCAGTTTAGGCGGGGCGGGAAACACCATATATTTT. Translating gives CASSLGGAGNTIYF.

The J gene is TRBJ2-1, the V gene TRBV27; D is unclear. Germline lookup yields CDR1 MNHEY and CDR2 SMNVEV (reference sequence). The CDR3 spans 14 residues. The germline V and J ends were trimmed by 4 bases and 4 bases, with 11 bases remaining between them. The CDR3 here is CASSSLAYYNEQFF. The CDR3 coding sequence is TGTGCCAGCAGTTCATTGGCCTATTACAATGAGCAGTTCTTC.

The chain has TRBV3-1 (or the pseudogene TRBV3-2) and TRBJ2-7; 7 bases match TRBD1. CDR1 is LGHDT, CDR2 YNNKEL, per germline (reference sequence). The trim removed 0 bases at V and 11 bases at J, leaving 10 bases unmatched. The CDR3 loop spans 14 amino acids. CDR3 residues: CASSQDRLGTVEYF. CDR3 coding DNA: TGTGCCAGCAGCCAAGATCGGTTAGGGACAGTCGAGTACTTC.

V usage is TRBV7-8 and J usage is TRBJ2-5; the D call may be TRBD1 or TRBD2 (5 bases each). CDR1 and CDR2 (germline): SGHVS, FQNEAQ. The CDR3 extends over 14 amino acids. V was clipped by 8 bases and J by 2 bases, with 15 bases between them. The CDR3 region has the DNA TGTGCCAGCCTCAACCTGGGACCTCAAGAGACCCAGTACTTC. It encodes CASLNLGPQETQYF.

The CDR3 coding sequence is TGTGCCAGCAGCCCGCGACAGGGAGGGTTTGAGCAGTTCTTC. Its protein product is CASSPRQGGFEQFF. The chain has TRBV7-2 and TRBJ2-1; D tentatively fits TRBD1 or TRBD2 (7 bases each). The CDR3 extends over 14 amino acids. Germline V CDR1 and CDR2: SGHTA, FQGNSA. Trimming took 5 bases from V and 9 from J, leaving 17 bases between them.

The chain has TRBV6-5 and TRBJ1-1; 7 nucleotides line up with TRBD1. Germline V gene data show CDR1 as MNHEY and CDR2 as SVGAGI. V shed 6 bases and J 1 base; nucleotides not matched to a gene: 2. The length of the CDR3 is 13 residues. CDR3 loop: CASSGTANTEAFF. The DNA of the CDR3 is TGTGCCAGCAGCGGGACAGCGAACACTGAAGCTTTCTTT.

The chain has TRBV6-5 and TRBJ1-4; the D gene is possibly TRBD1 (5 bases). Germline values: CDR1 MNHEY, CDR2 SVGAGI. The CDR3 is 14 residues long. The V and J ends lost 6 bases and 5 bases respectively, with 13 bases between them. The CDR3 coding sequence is TGTGCCAGCAGGAAGAACAGGAACAATGAAAAACTGTTTTTT. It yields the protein CASRKNRNNEKLFF.

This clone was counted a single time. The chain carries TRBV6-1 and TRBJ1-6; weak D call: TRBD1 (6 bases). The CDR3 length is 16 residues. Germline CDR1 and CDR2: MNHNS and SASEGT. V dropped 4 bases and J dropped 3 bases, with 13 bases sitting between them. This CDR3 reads CASSASGTLYNSPLHF. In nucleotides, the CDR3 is TGTGCCAGCAGTGCCTCCGGGACACTCTATAATTCACCCCTCCACTTT.

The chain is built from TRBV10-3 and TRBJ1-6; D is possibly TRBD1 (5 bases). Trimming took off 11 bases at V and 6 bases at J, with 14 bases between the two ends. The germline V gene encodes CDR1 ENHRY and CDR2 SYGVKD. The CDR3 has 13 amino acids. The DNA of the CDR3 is TGTGCCTCCCAACGGGACCTTAATTCACCCCTCCACTTT. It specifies CASQRDLNSPLHF.

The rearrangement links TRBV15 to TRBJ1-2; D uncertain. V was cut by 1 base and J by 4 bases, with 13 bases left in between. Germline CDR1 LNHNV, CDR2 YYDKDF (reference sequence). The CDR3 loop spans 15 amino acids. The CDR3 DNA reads TGTGCCACCAGCAGAGGGCCCTTTACTCCCTATGGCTACACCTTC. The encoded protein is CATSRGPFTPYGYTF.

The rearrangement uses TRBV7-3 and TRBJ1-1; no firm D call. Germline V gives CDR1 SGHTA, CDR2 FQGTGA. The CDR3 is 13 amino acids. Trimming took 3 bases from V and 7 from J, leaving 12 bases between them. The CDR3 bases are TGTGCCAGCAGCTTCGGGTCTACCGGTGAAGCTTTCTTT. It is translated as CASSFGSTGEAFF.

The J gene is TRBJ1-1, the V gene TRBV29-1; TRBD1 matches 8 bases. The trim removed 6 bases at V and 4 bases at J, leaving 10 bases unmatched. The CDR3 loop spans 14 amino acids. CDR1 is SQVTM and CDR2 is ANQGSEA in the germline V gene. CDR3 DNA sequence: TGCAGCGTCGTACAAGACAGGGGATCCACTGAAGCTTTCTTT. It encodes CSVVQDRGSTEAFF. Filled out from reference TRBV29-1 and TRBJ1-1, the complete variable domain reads SAVISQKPSRDICQRGTSLTIQCQVDSQVTMMFWYRQQPGQSLTLIATANQGSEATYESGFVIDKFPISRPNLTFSTLTVSNMSPEDSSIYLCSVVQDRGSTEAFFGQGTRLTVV.